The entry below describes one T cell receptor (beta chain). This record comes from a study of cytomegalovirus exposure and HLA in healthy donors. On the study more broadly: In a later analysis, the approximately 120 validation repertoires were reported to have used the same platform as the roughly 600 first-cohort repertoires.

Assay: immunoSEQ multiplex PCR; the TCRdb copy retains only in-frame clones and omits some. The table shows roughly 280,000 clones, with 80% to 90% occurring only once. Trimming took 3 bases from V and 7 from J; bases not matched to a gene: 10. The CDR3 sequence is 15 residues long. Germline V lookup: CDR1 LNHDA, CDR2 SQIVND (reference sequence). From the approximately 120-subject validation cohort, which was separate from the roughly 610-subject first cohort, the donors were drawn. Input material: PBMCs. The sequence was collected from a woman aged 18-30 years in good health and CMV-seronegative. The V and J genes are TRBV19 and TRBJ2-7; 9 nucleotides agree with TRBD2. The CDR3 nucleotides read TGTGCCAGTAGTATCCCTAGCGGGACCTTCGGGGAGCAGTACTTC. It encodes CASSIPSGTFGEQYF.